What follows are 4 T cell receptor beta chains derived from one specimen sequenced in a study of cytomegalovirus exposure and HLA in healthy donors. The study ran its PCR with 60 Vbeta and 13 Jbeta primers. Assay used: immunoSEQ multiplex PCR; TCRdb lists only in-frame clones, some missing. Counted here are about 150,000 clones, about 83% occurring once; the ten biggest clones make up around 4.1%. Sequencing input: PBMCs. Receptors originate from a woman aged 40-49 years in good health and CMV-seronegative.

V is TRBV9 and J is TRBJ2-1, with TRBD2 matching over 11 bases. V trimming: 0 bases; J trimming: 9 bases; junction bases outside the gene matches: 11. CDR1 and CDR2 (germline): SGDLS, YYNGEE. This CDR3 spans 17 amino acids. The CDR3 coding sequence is TGTGCCAGCAGCGTAGCGAGAGACCCTAGCGGGAGGTCTGAGCAGTTCTTC. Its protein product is CASSVARDPSGRSEQFF.

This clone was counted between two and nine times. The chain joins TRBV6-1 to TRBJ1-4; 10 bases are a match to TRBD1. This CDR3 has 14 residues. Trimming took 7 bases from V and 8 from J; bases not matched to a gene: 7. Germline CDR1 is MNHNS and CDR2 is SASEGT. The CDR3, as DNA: TGTGCCAGCACCCTGGACAGGGGGAGGGAAAAACTGTTTTTT. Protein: CASTLDRGREKLFF.

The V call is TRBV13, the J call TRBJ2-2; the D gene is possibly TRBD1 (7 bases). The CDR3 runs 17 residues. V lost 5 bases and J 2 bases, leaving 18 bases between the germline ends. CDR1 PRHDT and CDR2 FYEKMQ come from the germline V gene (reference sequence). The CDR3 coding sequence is TGTGCCAGCAGCCTCACGGAGGGGACAGTCAACACCGGGGAGCTGTTTTTT. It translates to CASSLTEGTVNTGELFF.

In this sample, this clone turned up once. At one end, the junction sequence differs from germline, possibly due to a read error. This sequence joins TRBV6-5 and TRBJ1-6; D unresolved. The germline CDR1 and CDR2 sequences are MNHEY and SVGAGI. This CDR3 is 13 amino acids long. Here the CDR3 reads CASSYSNNSPLHF. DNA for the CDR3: TGTGCCAGCAGTTACTCCAATAATTCACCCCTCCACTTT.